This T cell receptor (beta chain) was identified in a study of blood T cell repertoires in COVID-19. Overall study context: Samples taken during acute and convalescent COVID-19 were collected in the United States, Italy and Spain.

How the authors handled the data: Amplification from reference gene primers served as the basis for estimated nucleated cell counts. Assay: immunoSEQ multiplex PCR; the TCRdb copy retains only in-frame clones and omits some. That table furnishes V, J and clone size, whereas the DNA furnished D and trimming. The repertoire holds approximately 160,000 clones, with less than 90% as singletons. J lost 3 bases, V lost 0 bases, and 3 bases had no gene match. CDR3 length equals 15 residues. Germline V gene data show CDR1 as LGHNA and CDR2 as YNFKEQ. Allocation to cohorts depended on clinical history reported by the participants.

The clonotype comes from a woman between 45 and 60 years old who had recovered from COVID-19. Sequencing used PBMCs or T cells enriched from blood (not recorded which). The chain couples TRBV4-2 to TRBJ2-7, with 9 bases identical to TRBD1. The CDR3 is CASSQEQGALYEQYF. Written as DNA, the CDR3 is TGTGCCAGCAGCCAAGAACAGGGGGCCCTCTACGAGCAGTACTTC.